The source of this TCR beta chain is a study of radiation and T cells in renal cell carcinoma. Overall study results and limits: Compared with controls, irradiated tumors had more, larger dominant CDR3 motifs.

The ends lost 6 bases at V and 13 bases at J; junction bases unmatched: 12. The CDR3 covers 12 residues. Germline values: CDR1 MDHEN, CDR2 SYDVKM. The treatment is: 15 Gy SBRT to primary tumor, nephrectomy 4 weeks later. This renal cell carcinoma was of the clear cell type. About this clone: Its target is not known.

Assay: immunoSEQ multiplex PCR; the TCRdb copy retains only in-frame clones and omits some. The repertoire holds roughly 9,000 clones, with approximately 54% as singletons. The chain has TRBV28 and TRBJ2-7; 7 nucleotides agree with TRBD1. The sequenced sample was tumor tissue, obtained from a patient whose treatment included radiotherapy and nephrectomy. The clonotype originates from a man aged 60 to 69 with renal cell carcinoma. The DNA of the CDR3 is TGTGCCAGCAGCCAACTCAGACAGGGATCTTACTTC. This encodes CASSQLRQGSYF.